This entry features one T cell receptor (beta chain) sequence. The antigen remains undetermined. These data come from a study of glioma-infiltrating T cells after dendritic cell vaccination. Background on the study: Autologous tumor lysate was loaded overnight onto monocyte-derived dendritic cells grown less than 8 days with IL-4 and GM-CSF.

Generated by immunoSEQ multiplex PCR, the TCRdb table keeps only in-frame clones and is missing some. The table lists around 62,000 clones, 82% of them singletons. The study's findings and limits: Longer survival after dendritic cell vaccination followed higher pretreatment TIL content.

The source material was blood, sampled before dendritic cell vaccination. This receptor was obtained from a human donor with glioblastoma.

CDR3 in DNA: TGCAGCGTTGAACCCCGGGACAACGAGCAGTACTTC. It specifies CSVEPRDNEQYF. The chain uses TRBV29-1 and TRBJ2-7, with D possibly TRBD1 on 6 matching bases. Germline CDR1 is SQVTM and CDR2 is ANQGSEA. The ends were cut back, 2 bases at V and 5 bases at J, with 10 bases in the middle. The CDR3 covers 12 residues.